These T cell receptor beta chains were read from a single sample in a study of Ad26.COV2.S vaccination and SARS-CoV-2 variants. The repertoire was sequenced with immunoSEQ multiplex PCR; TCRdb's copy has only in-frame clones and lacks some. The sample includes approximately 150,000 clones, 75% to 90% of them seen just once. This material consisted of peripheral blood, taken after recovery from COVID-19. The receptors originated from a human donor who had recovered from COVID-19. Each CDR3 is given with its conserved first and last residue. Each record gives: clone size, J gene, V gene, D gene, CDR3 DNA, CDR3 protein. A D gene is named only where the DNA matches it firmly. The size entry is marked missing in some rows and otherwise reads once, few, many or a size class.

clone_size: few
j_call: TRBJ1-5
v_call: TRBV6-1
d_call: NA
cdr3_nt: TGTGCCAGCAGTGGGGGGAATCAAGGTAGCAATCAGCCCCAGCATTTT
cdr3_aa: CASSGGNQGSNQPQHF

clone_size: NA
j_call: TRBJ1-1
v_call: TRBV12-3/TRBV12-4
d_call: NA
cdr3_nt: TGTGCCAGCAGTTTAAGGGGTTTTGGGGAAGCTTTCTTT
cdr3_aa: CASSLRGFGEAFF

clone_size: once
j_call: TRBJ1-2
v_call: TRBV30
d_call: NA
cdr3_nt: TGTGCCTGGAGCGAGGGTAACTATGGCTACACCTTC
cdr3_aa: CAWSEGNYGYTF

clone_size: NA
j_call: TRBJ2-3
v_call: TRBV2
d_call: TRBD1
cdr3_nt: TGTGCCAGCAGAGGGGGCCGGGCAGATACGCAGTATTTT
cdr3_aa: CASRGGRADTQYF

clone_size: NA
j_call: TRBJ2-3
v_call: TRBV27
d_call: TRBD2
cdr3_nt: TGTGCCAGCGGGGGGACAGCGGGACTAGCGATGGATACGCAGTATTTT
cdr3_aa: CASGGTAGLAMDTQYF

clone_size: NA
j_call: TRBJ2-5
v_call: TRBV5-6
d_call: NA
cdr3_nt: TGTGCCAGCACCAAGGGGGGCCCGACCCAGTACTTC
cdr3_aa: CASTKGGPTQYF

clone_size: once
j_call: TRBJ2-1
v_call: TRBV4-3
d_call: NA
cdr3_nt: TGCGCCAGCAGCCACGAGGGGCAGAATGAGCAGTTCTTC
cdr3_aa: CASSHEGQNEQFF

clone_size: NA
j_call: TRBJ1-2
v_call: TRBV3-1/TRBV3-2
d_call: NA
cdr3_nt: TGTGCCAGCAGCCAATTAGACCTTAACTATGGCTACACCTTC
cdr3_aa: CASSQLDLNYGYTF

clone_size: once
j_call: TRBJ1-1
v_call: TRBV5-4
d_call: NA
cdr3_nt: TGTGCCAGCAGCTTGGAGGCCCCACTTAACACTGAAGCTTTCTTT
cdr3_aa: CASSLEAPLNTEAFF

clone_size: NA
j_call: TRBJ2-1
v_call: TRBV9
d_call: NA
cdr3_nt: TGTGCCAGCAGCCTCACGGGTCAGGTCGCCGTCTTC
cdr3_aa: CASSLTGQVAVF

clone_size: NA
j_call: TRBJ1-1
v_call: TRBV6-2/TRBV6-3
d_call: NA
cdr3_nt: TGTGCCAGCAGTTCCCATTCCAGGGCTGAAGCTTTCTTT
cdr3_aa: CASSSHSRAEAFF

clone_size: few
j_call: TRBJ1-3
v_call: TRBV19
d_call: NA
cdr3_nt: TGTGCCAGTAGTGGGATCTCTGGAAACACCATATATTTT
cdr3_aa: CASSGISGNTIYF

clone_size: NA
j_call: TRBJ1-1
v_call: TRBV29-1
d_call: TRBD1
cdr3_nt: TGCAGCACCCGGTTGAGAAGGCAGGGGGCGGACACTGAAGCTTTCTTT
cdr3_aa: CSTRLRRQGADTEAFF

clone_size: NA
j_call: TRBJ1-2
v_call: TRBV7-2
d_call: TRBD1
cdr3_nt: TGTGCCAGCAGCACCCTGAGACAGGGTTCTCTCTACACCTTC
cdr3_aa: CASSTLRQGSLYTF

clone_size: few
j_call: TRBJ1-4
v_call: TRBV7-9
d_call: NA
cdr3_nt: TGTGCCAGCAGCTCCGGATCCGTGGTGTCTGAAAAACTGTTTTTT
cdr3_aa: CASSSGSVVSEKLFF

clone_size: NA
j_call: TRBJ1-5
v_call: TRBV19
d_call: NA
cdr3_nt: TGTGCCAGTAGCCCGTCGCTGGGGTCGCCCCAGCATTTT
cdr3_aa: CASSPSLGSPQHF

clone_size: NA
j_call: TRBJ1-2
v_call: TRBV30
d_call: NA
cdr3_nt: TGTGCCTGGGCGACAGGTCCAGGGGGCTACACCTTC
cdr3_aa: CAWATGPGGYTF

clone_size: NA
j_call: TRBJ1-1
v_call: TRBV28
d_call: NA
cdr3_nt: TGTGCCAGCAGTTTCCCGGAGGGTTTCACTGAAGCTTTCTTT
cdr3_aa: CASSFPEGFTEAFF

clone_size: NA
j_call: TRBJ1-1
v_call: TRBV7-9
d_call: NA
cdr3_nt: TGTGCCAGCAGTCGGGGAGATACTGAAGCTTTCTTT
cdr3_aa: CASSRGDTEAFF

clone_size: once
j_call: TRBJ1-1
v_call: TRBV18
d_call: TRBD1
cdr3_nt: TGTGCCAGCTCTCCCGGAACAGGGGGCCTGAACACTGAAGCTTTCTTT
cdr3_aa: CASSPGTGGLNTEAFF

clone_size: NA
j_call: TRBJ1-4
v_call: TRBV27
d_call: TRBD1
cdr3_nt: TGTGCCAGCTCACGACGGGACAGCCCTAATGAAAAACTGTTTTTT
cdr3_aa: CASSRRDSPNEKLFF

clone_size: NA
j_call: TRBJ1-6
v_call: TRBV7-9
d_call: NA
cdr3_nt: TGTGCCAGCAGCTTAGGAGGGGGAAATTCACCCCTCCACTTT
cdr3_aa: CASSLGGGNSPLHF

clone_size: once
j_call: TRBJ2-2
v_call: TRBV2
d_call: NA
cdr3_nt: TGTGCCAGCAGTGGGGGTACCTCCCTTACCGGGGAGCTGTTTTTT
cdr3_aa: CASSGGTSLTGELFF

clone_size: NA
j_call: TRBJ2-3
v_call: TRBV2
d_call: NA
cdr3_nt: TGTGCCAGCAGCCAGACCAGTCGGGGTGGCGGAGGAATTACGCAGTATTTT
cdr3_aa: CASSQTSRGGGGITQYF

clone_size: NA
j_call: TRBJ1-1
v_call: TRBV6-6
d_call: NA
cdr3_nt: TGTGCCAGCGGCCAGAACACTGAAGCTTTCTTT
cdr3_aa: CASGQNTEAFF

clone_size: NA
j_call: TRBJ2-1
v_call: TRBV2
d_call: TRBD2
cdr3_nt: TGTGCCAGCAGGGGACTAGCGGGGGATGAGCAGTTCTTC
cdr3_aa: CASRGLAGDEQFF

clone_size: NA
j_call: TRBJ2-5
v_call: TRBV7-8
d_call: NA
cdr3_nt: TGTGCCAGCAGCCTTGGGACCCGGGAGACCCAGTACTTC
cdr3_aa: CASSLGTRETQYF

clone_size: once
j_call: TRBJ2-7
v_call: TRBV6-5
d_call: NA
cdr3_nt: TGTGCCAGCAGTCAGGGTCCCTACGAGCAGTACTTC
cdr3_aa: CASSQGPYEQYF

clone_size: NA
j_call: TRBJ2-4
v_call: TRBV30
d_call: TRBD1
cdr3_nt: TGTGCCTGGACCCCGGGACAGTTGTTGAAAAACATTCAGTACTTC
cdr3_aa: CAWTPGQLLKNIQYF

clone_size: NA
j_call: TRBJ2-3
v_call: TRBV4-1
d_call: TRBD2
cdr3_nt: TGCGCCAGCAGCCGACACCTCACTAGCGGGGGGCCCCCAGATACGCAGTATTTT
cdr3_aa: CASSRHLTSGGPPDTQYF

clone_size: once
j_call: TRBJ2-3
v_call: TRBV5-1
d_call: NA
cdr3_nt: TGCGCCAGCAGCTTCAGAGACACAGATACGCAGTATTTT
cdr3_aa: CASSFRDTDTQYF

clone_size: NA
j_call: TRBJ1-2
v_call: TRBV10-3
d_call: TRBD1
cdr3_nt: TGTGCCATCTGGAACAGGGGTGACTATGGCTACACCTTC
cdr3_aa: CAIWNRGDYGYTF

clone_size: NA
j_call: TRBJ2-7
v_call: TRBV11-2
d_call: TRBD1
cdr3_nt: TGTGCCAGCAGCTCCATTAAACAGGGGGCACACGAGCAGTACTTC
cdr3_aa: CASSSIKQGAHEQYF

clone_size: NA
j_call: TRBJ1-4
v_call: TRBV29-1
d_call: NA
cdr3_nt: TGCAGCGCCTGGAGGGGGAATGAAAAACTGTTTTTT
cdr3_aa: CSAWRGNEKLFF

clone_size: NA
j_call: TRBJ2-2
v_call: TRBV5-4
d_call: TRBD1
cdr3_nt: TGTGCCAGCAGCTACGACAGGGGGCGGAACACCGGGGAGCTGTTTTTT
cdr3_aa: CASSYDRGRNTGELFF

clone_size: NA
j_call: TRBJ1-2
v_call: TRBV5-6
d_call: TRBD1
cdr3_nt: TGTGCCAGCAGCCGGGGACAGCCCTATGGCTACACCTTC
cdr3_aa: CASSRGQPYGYTF

clone_size: NA
j_call: TRBJ2-1
v_call: TRBV2
d_call: NA
cdr3_nt: TGTGCCAGCAGCTCTACCCGGGAATACAATGAGCAGTTCTTC
cdr3_aa: CASSSTREYNEQFF

clone_size: NA
j_call: TRBJ1-5
v_call: TRBV21-1
d_call: NA
cdr3_nt: TGTGCCAGCAGCAAAGGCTCGGGACAGGATCTCAATCAGCCCCAGCATTTT
cdr3_aa: CASSKGSGQDLNQPQHF

clone_size: NA
j_call: TRBJ1-4
v_call: TRBV7-9
d_call: NA
cdr3_nt: TGTGCCAGCAGCCGTGGGTTGGCGTTTAATGAAAAACTGTTTTTT
cdr3_aa: CASSRGLAFNEKLFF

clone_size: NA
j_call: TRBJ2-1
v_call: TRBV2
d_call: NA
cdr3_nt: TGTGCCAGCGGTCCGGGATTTTCCTACAATGAGCAGTTCTTC
cdr3_aa: CASGPGFSYNEQFF

clone_size: NA
j_call: TRBJ2-2
v_call: TRBV2
d_call: NA
cdr3_nt: TGTGCCAGCAGGTCCACCGGGGAGCTGTTTTTT
cdr3_aa: CASRSTGELFF

clone_size: NA
j_call: TRBJ2-6
v_call: TRBV5-4
d_call: NA
cdr3_nt: TGTGCCAGCAGCAGCCGGACCTTTTCCTCTTTCTCTGGGGCCAACGTCCTGACTTTC
cdr3_aa: CASSSRTFSSFSGANVLTF